The next 25 T cell receptor beta chains were all read from a single sample in a study of T-cell reconstitution after alpha-beta-depleted transplantation in children (dated by TCRdb to 2016 to 2018). The library was produced with PCR. The reads were generated on an Illumina HiSeq 2500. Molecular barcoding was employed in the preparation of TCR libraries, with unique molecular identifiers being used to normalize TCRbeta repertoire quantification. The public sequencing data were trimmed at Q25 with fastp and processed into clonotypes with MiXCR by TCRdb, which kept only in-frame beta chains. Each entry is one CDR3 protein sequence, shown with its most common DNA and genes. The sample data list about 90,000 distinct CDR3 sequences, and about 14% of these were observed just once. The leading ten clones occupy 15% to 20% of the sample. The sample's treatment or condition, from its label and the paper: allogeneic hematopoietic cell transplantation with graft depleted of TCRalphabeta T cells and CD19 B cells.

This material consisted of PBMCs, mostly from graft donor cells, taken 180 days after TCRalphabeta/CD19-depleted stem cell transplant. The origin of the receptors is a male patient between 2 and 15 years old who had a stem cell transplant for acute lymphoblastic leukemia, so the T cells may come from the graft donor.

A single count supports this clonotype. An end of the junction does not agree with germline; a read error may underlie this. The V gene is TRBV20-1, the J gene TRBJ2-3, with 9 bases lining up with TRBD1. The germline V gene encodes CDR1 DFQATT and CDR2 SNEGSKA (reference sequence). The CDR3 length is 14 residues. The CDR3 bases are TGCAGTGCTATCTTACAGGGGGCCACAGATACGCGGTATTTT. Its translation is CSAILQGATDTRYF.

About this clonotype itself: A much larger clone differs by one base, so this may be a read error. The chain links TRBV9 to TRBJ1-4; D remains ambiguous. Trimming removed 3 bases at V and 1 base at J, with 13 bases between. CDR1 is SGDLS and CDR2 is YYNGEE in the germline V gene. The CDR3 sequence is 16 residues long. CDR3 residues: CASSDRGLGTNEKLFF. The CDR3 DNA reads as TGTGCCAGCAGCGACCGGGGATTAGGAACTAATGAAAAACTGTTTTTT.

This clonotype was found a few times. J is TRBJ1-6 and V is TRBV20-1; D remains unclear. This CDR3 has 14 amino acids. Germline values: CDR1 DFQATT, CDR2 SNEGSKA (reference sequence). V was cut by 0 bases and J by 8 bases, with 11 bases left in between. CDR3 region: CSARDPGLDSPLHF. CDR3 coding DNA: TGCAGTGCTAGAGATCCAGGTTTGGATTCACCCCTCCACTTT.

This clonotype was recorded a few times. This chain connects TRBV20-1 to TRBJ2-7; 9 bases align to TRBD2. Germline loops: CDR1 DFQATT, CDR2 SNEGSKA (reference sequence). The CDR3 loop spans 14 amino acids. The V segment lost 1 base and the J segment 9 bases; nucleotides outside the gene matches: 10. CDR3 sequence (DNA): TGCAGTGCTAGAGTGAGCGGGGGGCCGCAAGGGCAGTACTTC. It specifies CSARVSGGPQGQYF.

This clonotype has ten or more counts. The chain recombines TRBV20-1 with TRBJ1-2; no firm D call. Germline assignment: CDR1 DFQATT and CDR2 SNEGSKA (reference sequence). Trimming removed 4 bases from V and 2 bases from J, with 17 bases in between. CDR3 length: 15 residues. The CDR3 DNA is TGCAGTGCTAATCACCCAATTGGGCTCAACTATGGCTACACCTTC. Amino acid sequence: CSANHPIGLNYGYTF.

The chain joins TRBV3-1 to TRBJ2-7; no definite D call. V was clipped by 3 bases and J by 2 bases, with 11 bases between them. CDR3 length: 14 amino acids. The germline gives CDR1 LGHDT, CDR2 YNNKEL (reference sequence). CDR3 amino acids: CASSHVGNTYEQYF. In DNA form, the CDR3 reads TGTGCCAGCAGCCATGTGGGGAACACCTACGAGCAGTACTTC.

This CDR3 is CACSELSGTDTQYF. CDR3 nucleotide sequence: TGTGCGTGCTCGGAGCTTTCTGGGACAGATACGCAGTATTTT. The chain joins TRBV27 to TRBJ2-3; no definite D call. CDR1 is MNHEY and CDR2 is SMNVEV in the germline V gene (reference sequence). The CDR3 contains 14 residues.

This clonotype turned up a few times. The chain couples TRBV20-1 to TRBJ2-3, with D maybe TRBD2 (5 bases). V was pared by 3 bases and J by 2 bases, with 9 bases between. Germline CDR1 and CDR2: DFQATT and SNEGSKA (reference sequence). This CDR3 contains 13 residues. The CDR3 spells CSARDSSTDTQYF. The CDR3 nucleotides are TGCAGTGCTAGGGACTCGTCCACAGATACGCAGTATTTT.

This clonotype was detected only a few times. The rearrangement uses TRBV27 and TRBJ1-5, with D hard to call. Germline assignment: CDR1 MNHEY and CDR2 SMNVEV (reference sequence). The V end was cut by 2 bases, the J end by 5 bases, with 7 bases between. There are 13 residues in the CDR3. This chain's CDR3 is CASSLNRDQPQHF. The CDR3 DNA is TGTGCCAGCAGTTTAAATCGGGATCAGCCCCAGCATTTT.

The chain uses TRBV12-3 or TRBV12-4 and TRBJ1-5; D is unclear. Trimming stripped 3 bases from V and 0 bases from J, with 15 bases between. CDR3 length: 17 residues. CDR3 loop: CASSFLKTRYSNQPQHF. Written as DNA, the CDR3 is TGTGCCAGCAGTTTTTTGAAAACGCGATATAGCAATCAGCCCCAGCATTTT.

This clonotype was found a few times. The chain couples TRBV5-4 to TRBJ2-7; TRBD1 matches 7 bases. Trimming cost V 0 bases and J 2 bases; bases outside gene matches: 5. Germline values: CDR1 SGHNT, CDR2 YYREEE (reference sequence). The CDR3 length is 15 residues. CDR3 region: CASSLGQGFTYEQYF. CDR3 DNA sequence: TGTGCCAGCAGCTTGGGACAGGGTTTCACCTACGAGCAGTACTTC. Full variable domain (outside the CDR3, taken from reference TRBV5-4 and TRBJ2-7): ETGVTQSPTHLIKTRGQQVTLRCSSQSGHNTVSWYQQALGQGPQFIFQYYREEENGRGNFPPRFSGLQFPNYSSELNVNALELDDSALYLCASSLGQGFTYEQYFGPGTRLTVT.

A few counts support this clonotype. The gene calls are TRBV27 and TRBJ2-7; weak D call: TRBD1 (7 bases). This CDR3 is built from 17 residues. Germline V gene data show CDR1 as MNHEY and CDR2 as SMNVEV (reference sequence). The V gene lost 6 bases and the J gene lost 5 bases, with 26 bases spanning the gap. The CDR3 protein is CASRPVRGKLADNEQYF. The CDR3 coding sequence is TGTGCCAGCAGGCCCGTCAGGGGGAAGTTAGCGGACAACGAGCAGTACTTC.

This chain links TRBV4-1 with TRBJ2-1; no reliable D call. The CDR3 totals 15 residues. The V gene's germline CDR1 is MGHRA and CDR2 YSYEKL. The germline V and J ends were trimmed by 2 bases and 0 bases, with 8 bases remaining between them. In nucleotides, the CDR3 is TGCGCCAGCAGCCAACTGACAAACTCCTACAATGAGCAGTTCTTC. Protein product: CASSQLTNSYNEQFF.

The chain employs TRBV7-8 and TRBJ1-1; D remains unclear. Germline-derived CDR1 and CDR2 are SGHVS and FQNEAQ. V gave up 5 bases and J gave up 1 base, with 8 bases separating them. The CDR3 loop spans 13 amino acids. The CDR3 here is CASSPFRNTEAFF. In DNA, the CDR3 is TGTGCCAGCAGCCCGTTCCGGAACACTGAAGCTTTCTTT.

This clonotype was seen ten or more times. V and J are TRBV5-1 and TRBJ1-2; a possible D gene is TRBD1 (6 bases). The CDR3 has 15 residues. CDR1 and CDR2 from the germline V gene are SGHRS and YFSETQ. Trimming took 4 bases from V and 0 from J, leaving 13 bases between them. This chain's CDR3 is CASSPPGAANYGYTF. CDR3 in DNA: TGCGCCAGCAGCCCCCCGGGGGCCGCTAACTATGGCTACACCTTC.

The chain recombines TRBV7-8 with TRBJ1-1, with 8 positions matching TRBD1. Germline V gives CDR1 SGHVS, CDR2 FQNEAQ. J lost 4 bases, V lost 8 bases, and 6 bases had no gene match. The CDR3 spans 13 residues. This CDR3 reads CASLYTGGTEAFF. In nucleotides, the CDR3 is TGTGCCAGCTTGTATACAGGGGGCACTGAAGCTTTCTTT. Using reference TRBV7-8 and TRBJ1-1 for the parts outside the CDR3, the full variable domain is GAGVSQSPRYKVAKRGQDVALRCDPISGHVSLFWYQQALGQGPEFLTYFQNEAQLDKSGLPSDRFFAERPEGSVSTLKIQRTQQEDSAVYLCASLYTGGTEAFFGQGTRLTVV.

This clonotype has just a few counts. The rearrangement uses TRBV14 and TRBJ2-1, with TRBD2 matching 11 bases. Germline V lookup: CDR1 SGHDN, CDR2 FVKESK. V gave up 2 bases and J gave up 0 bases; unmatched junction bases: 15. The CDR3 has 21 amino acids. The DNA for the CDR3 is TGTGCCAGCAGCCAATACTTAACCGGGACTAGCGGCTCGAGCTCCTACAATGAGCAGTTCTTC. Encoded protein: CASSQYLTGTSGSSSYNEQFF.

The chain uses TRBV3-1 and TRBJ2-7, with a tentative D call TRBD1 (5 bases). The CDR3 runs 16 residues. V was trimmed by 11 bases and J by 4 bases, leaving 27 bases between them. Per the germline V gene, CDR1 is LGHDT and CDR2 is YNNKEL (reference sequence). This CDR3 reads CACSQEGDGINYEQYF. The CDR3 coding sequence is TGTGCCTGCTCCCAAGAAGGGGATGGAATAAATTACGAGCAGTACTTC.

This clonotype has only a few counts. The chain joins TRBV10-1 to TRBJ1-1, with a possible D match to TRBD1 (5 bases). The CDR3 is 14 residues long. With 3 bases removed from V and 1 base from J, the gap between germline ends came to 9 bases. Germline lookup yields CDR1 WNHNN and CDR2 SYGVQD (reference sequence). The CDR3 here is CASSDGQGNTEAFF. The DNA for the CDR3 is TGCGCCAGCAGTGACGGGCAGGGGAACACTGAAGCTTTCTTT.

For this clonotype: With a much larger clone just one base away, this may be a read error. The genes are TRBV7-6 and TRBJ1-2; D perhaps matches TRBD1 (6 bases). The CDR3 consists of 15 residues. Germline assignment: CDR1 SGHVS and CDR2 FNYEAQ. CDR3 loop: CACSSLTGKNYGYTF. CDR3 sequence (DNA): TGTGCCTGCAGCTCCCTGACAGGCAAAAACTATGGCTACACCTTC.

This clonotype was observed at least ten times. The chain combines TRBV20-1 with TRBJ1-6; tentative D call: TRBD1 (5 bases). CDR3 length: 15 residues. Trimming took 0 bases from V and 6 from J, leaving 12 bases between them. The germline V gene encodes CDR1 DFQATT and CDR2 SNEGSKA (reference sequence). In DNA, the CDR3 is TGCAGTGCTAGAGAGTCTCAGGGTACTAATTCACCCCTCCACTTT. This sequence encodes CSARESQGTNSPLHF.

The table lists this clonotype with a few counts. The chain has TRBV28 and TRBJ2-7, with D tentatively TRBD2 (6 bases). CDR1 and CDR2 from the germline V gene are MDHEN and SYDVKM. CDR3 length: 17 amino acids. Trimming pared 7 bases from V and 2 bases from J, leaving 24 bases between. The CDR3 here is CASKMVGGMDFAYEQYF. CDR3 bases: TGTGCCAGCAAAATGGTGGGCGGGATGGATTTCGCCTACGAGCAGTACTTC.

This clonotype came up a few times. The V and J genes are TRBV7-9 and TRBJ1-4; D unclear. The V and J ends lost 0 bases and 0 bases respectively, with 8 bases between them. CDR1 SEHNR and CDR2 FQNEAQ come from the germline V gene (reference sequence). This CDR3 contains 16 residues. The CDR3 nucleotides read TGTGCCAGCAGCTTAGCCGCAGGCCCAACTAATGAAAAACTGTTTTTT. Translated, it gives CASSLAAGPTNEKLFF.

In this sample, this clonotype turned up a few times. The chain couples TRBV29-1 to TRBJ2-6, with TRBD2 identical over 13 bases. Per germline, CDR1 SQVTM and CDR2 ANQGSEA. The CDR3 spans 16 residues. J was trimmed by 4 bases and V by 4 bases; bases with no gene match: 4. CDR3 bases: TGCAGCGTTGCGGGACTAGCGGGGCCCGGGGCCAACGTCCTGACTTTC. It encodes CSVAGLAGPGANVLTF. Based on the CDR3 plus reference TRBV29-1 and TRBJ2-6, the full variable domain is SAVISQKPSRDICQRGTSLTIQCQVDSQVTMMFWYRQQPGQSLTLIATANQGSEATYESGFVIDKFPISRPNLTFSTLTVSNMSPEDSSIYLCSVAGLAGPGANVLTFGAGSRLTVL.

The CDR3 DNA reads TGTGCCAGCAGCTTAGTTGGCAGGGCAAACACTGAAGCTTTCTTT. It yields the protein CASSLVGRANTEAFF. V and J are TRBV11-2 and TRBJ1-1, with TRBD1 as a possible D gene (5 bases). Trimming stripped 1 base from V and 2 bases from J, with 11 bases between. The CDR3 loop spans 15 amino acids. The germline V gene encodes CDR1 SGHAT and CDR2 FQNNGV.